This entry describes one TCR beta chain. The antigen is unknown. Thyroid ultrasound and orbital computed tomography, with clinical symptoms and serum thyroxine and TRAb, informed diagnoses. TCR beta CDR3 regions were amplified from RNA. A first-round RT-PCR of the TCR CDR3 used the HTBI primer set. MiXCR, run by TCRdb on the multiplex PCR reads, gives a single entry per CDR3 protein. The table lists hundreds of thousands of distinct CDR3 sequences, roughly 50% of them singletons. This record comes from a study of T cells in Graves' hyperthyroidism and ophthalmopathy. Findings and caveats of the study: Most expanded thyroid clonotypes above 0.001 recurred in blood. In the analysis, a 13 V-J model separated ophthalmopathy from stable hyperthyroidism. Ophthalmopathy, as predicted by the model, came a median roughly 6.3 months after the prediction.

The CDR3 contains 15 residues. The trim removed 5 bases at V and 3 bases at J, leaving 4 bases unmatched. This TCR came from a woman under 30 with Graves' hyperthyroidism. Sequenced: peripheral blood or thyroid tissue (not recorded which). This chain links TRBV12-3 or TRBV12-4 with TRBJ1-4, with 9 bases lining up with TRBD1. The CDR3 DNA follows: TGTGCCAGCAGTACCGGACAGGGGTCTAATGAAAAACTGTTTTTT. It encodes CASSTGQGSNEKLFF.